The 8 T cell receptor beta chains listed next were all sequenced from one sample in a study of CD8+CD57+ T cells in acquired aplastic anemia. The study profiled TCR beta VDJ and CDR3 using genomic DNA as template. A single record per CDR3 protein comes from TCRdb applying MiXCR to the reads. The repertoire includes 50,000 to 65,000 distinct CDR3 sequences, less than 65% of them detected once, and 2% to 3% sits in the top ten. The sample consisted of sorted CD4+, CD8+, or CD8+CD57+ T cells (not recorded which) from PBMCs. The source is a human donor in good health, serving as a control.

Many counts were recorded for this clonotype. J is TRBJ1-2 and V is TRBV19; TRBD1 agrees at 7 bases. CDR1 and CDR2 (germline): LNHDA, SQIVND (reference sequence). This CDR3 has 15 amino acids. The ends lost 6 bases at V and 2 bases at J; junction bases unmatched: 9. The CDR3 loop is CASRPRDRLNYGYTF. DNA for the CDR3: TGTGCCAGTAGGCCTAGGGACAGATTAAACTATGGCTACACCTTC.

Judged by abundance, this clonotype is medium-sized (0.01 to 0.1%). This chain uses TRBV2 with TRBJ2-6; a possible D gene is TRBD1 (6 bases). The CDR3 loop spans 15 amino acids. The germline CDR1 and CDR2 sequences are SNHLY and FYNNEI. Trimming took 9 bases from V and 2 from J, leaving 14 bases between them. The CDR3: CASQQGAAGANVLTF. The DNA of the CDR3 is TGTGCCAGTCAACAGGGAGCAGCTGGGGCCAACGTCCTGACTTTC.

The chain combines TRBV7-9 with TRBJ1-2; D call uncertain. Trimming stripped 4 bases from V and 8 bases from J, with 8 bases between. The CDR3 runs 11 residues. Germline V CDR1 and CDR2: SEHNR, FQNEAQ (reference sequence). The CDR3, as DNA: TGTGCCAGCAGCTCCGACGTGGGCTACACCTTC. This translates into CASSSDVGYTF.

By share of the sample, this clonotype is medium-sized (0.01 to 0.1%). The CDR3 DNA is TGTGCCAGTAGTATAGGAGACAGGGAGGGCACTGAAGCTTTCTTT. Translation gives CASSIGDREGTEAFF. This sequence joins TRBV19 and TRBJ1-1, with TRBD1 matching 7 bases. Looked up from germline, CDR1 is LNHDA and CDR2 is SQIVND (reference sequence). CDR3 length: 15 residues. Trimming removed 1 base from V and 4 bases from J; junction bases left unmatched: 6.

This clonotype was counted at least ten times. The chain uses TRBV11-3 and TRBJ1-1, with a weak D call TRBD1 (6 bases). Trimming pared 2 bases from V and 2 bases from J, leaving 12 bases between. The CDR3 has 15 residues. In germline, CDR1 is SGHNT, CDR2 YENEEA. CDR3: CASSLNPQGNTEAFF. Here the CDR3 DNA reads TGTGCCAGCAGCTTAAACCCACAGGGTAACACTGAAGCTTTCTTT.

This clonotype was counted once. This could be a read error, since a much larger clone is one nucleotide away. The chain has TRBV6-1 and TRBJ2-6; a possible D gene is TRBD2 (7 bases). The CDR3 extends over 15 amino acids. The germline V gene encodes CDR1 MNHNS and CDR2 SASEGT. The CDR3 sequence: CASSRQGGGANVLAF. CDR3 nucleotides: TGTGCCAGCAGTCGTCAGGGAGGGGGGGCCAACGTCCTGGCTTTC.

This clonotype was seen only once. V gene TRBV20-1 combines with J gene TRBJ2-7; weak D call: TRBD1 (6 bases). Per germline, CDR1 DFQATT and CDR2 SNEGSKA (reference sequence). The CDR3 loop spans 13 amino acids. V was pared by 6 bases and J by 6 bases, with 18 bases between. CDR3 in amino acids: CSASSRTGSEQYF. DNA of the CDR3: TGCAGTGCCAGCTCACGAACAGGGAGCGAGCAGTACTTC.

The sample holds many counts of this clonotype. This chain connects TRBV6-4 to TRBJ2-1, with 8 bases identical to TRBD1. J gave up 2 bases and V 4 bases, and 4 bases lay outside the gene matches. The CDR3 runs 15 residues. In germline, CDR1 is MRHNA, CDR2 SNTAGT. The CDR3 DNA follows: TGTGCCAGCAGTGTTGAGGACAGGGCCTACAATGAGCAGTTCTTC. Amino acid sequence: CASSVEDRAYNEQFF.